The 26 T cell receptor beta chains given below trace back to one sample, sequenced in a study of neoadjuvant anti-PD-1 for oral cavity cancer. Indicated time point: after neoadjuvant nivolumab, at surgical resection. Clones were sequenced by immunoSEQ multiplex PCR, and TCRdb holds only the in-frame ones, with some missing. The table shows 40,000 or so clones, with 35% to 40% occurring only once. The material sequenced was tumor tissue, taken after nivolumab (anti-PD-1) treatment. These receptors originate from a person aged 35-80 years with oral cavity squamous cell carcinoma.

In its sample, this clone was seen a few times. This chain uses TRBV29-1 with TRBJ2-1; TRBD2 agrees at 13 bases. Germline-derived CDR1 and CDR2 are SQVTM and ANQGSEA. The V gene end was trimmed by 1 base and the J gene end by 0 bases; junction bases not matched to a gene: 6. The CDR3 spans 18 residues. In DNA, the CDR3 is TGCAGCGTTGAAGGACTAGCGGGAGGCTTGAGCTCCTACAATGAGCAGTTCTTC. It translates to CSVEGLAGGLSSYNEQFF.

The table lists this clone with a few counts. V and J are TRBV29-1 and TRBJ2-5; the match to TRBD2 covers 7 bases. Germline CDR1 reads SQVTM; CDR2 reads ANQGSEA. J lost 4 bases, V lost 4 bases, and 3 bases had no gene match. The CDR3 is 12 residues long. The chain's CDR3 is CSVGASGETQYF. CDR3 DNA sequence: TGCAGCGTTGGTGCTAGCGGAGAGACCCAGTACTTC.

This clone was seen more than once but under ten times. J is TRBJ1-3 and V is TRBV29-1; D gene ambiguous. From germline, CDR1 is SQVTM and CDR2 ANQGSEA. This CDR3 comprises 15 residues. Trimming took off 3 bases at V and 2 bases at J, with 14 bases between the two ends. In DNA form, the CDR3 reads TGCAGCGTTGATTCGGGAAGTGGGGCTGGAAACACCATATATTTT. It codes for CSVDSGSGAGNTIYF.

Comment on this clone: The sample carries other DNA sequences with the same CDR3. CDR3 amino acids: CASSLSGTDTQYF. CDR3 nucleotides: TGTGCCAGCAGCCTATCGGGCACAGATACGCAGTATTTT. The genes are TRBV7-7 and TRBJ2-3; D not resolved. Germline V CDR1 and CDR2: SSHAT, FNYEAQ (reference sequence). The ends were cut back, 5 bases at V and 1 base at J, with 7 bases in the middle. CDR3 size: 13 residues.

The V and J genes are TRBV4-2 and TRBJ1-1; D not certain. V was trimmed by 4 bases and J by 0 bases, leaving 15 bases between them. The CDR3 is made up of 16 amino acids. Germline lookup yields CDR1 LGHNA and CDR2 YNFKEQ. In DNA form, the CDR3 reads TGTGCCAGCAGCCGGTGGTCGCGGAACATGAACACTGAAGCTTTCTTT. Its protein product is CASSRWSRNMNTEAFF.

This clone came up a few times. This rearrangement joins TRBV28 to TRBJ2-7, with D tentatively TRBD1 (6 bases). From germline, CDR1 is MDHEN and CDR2 SYDVKM. This CDR3 contains 13 residues. V was pared by 5 bases and J by 8 bases, with 16 bases between. The CDR3 protein is CASSPPNQGQQYF. Here the CDR3 DNA reads TGTGCCAGCAGTCCACCGAATCAGGGGCAGCAGTACTTC. Complete variable domain (other parts from reference TRBV28 and TRBJ2-7): DVKVTQSSRYLVKRTGEKVFLECVQDMDHENMFWYRQDPGLGLRLIYFSYDVKMKEKGDIPEGYSVSREKKERFSLILESASTNQTSMYLCASSPPNQGQQYFGPGTRLTVT.

V gene TRBV9 combines with J gene TRBJ1-6; tentatively, D is TRBD1 (6 bases). Germline CDR1 is SGDLS and CDR2 is YYNGEE. Trimming shortened V by 4 bases and J by 6 bases, and 11 bases separated the two germline ends. The CDR3 is 14 residues long. The CDR3 bases are TGTGCCAGCAGCCCCGAGGGGGGTAATTCACCCCTCCACTTT. This sequence encodes CASSPEGGNSPLHF.

The chain recombines TRBV9 with TRBJ2-1; 9 positions match TRBD2. Germline CDR1 and CDR2: SGDLS and YYNGEE. The CDR3 contains 16 residues. After removal of 2 bases from V and 2 bases from J, the junction contained 5 bases not matched to a gene. DNA for the CDR3: TGTGCCAGCAGCGTCGGTAGCGGGAGAACCTACAATGAGCAGTTCTTC. Translated, it gives CASSVGSGRTYNEQFF.

By sample fraction, this clone is medium-sized (0.01 to 0.1%). The chain combines TRBV28 with TRBJ1-5; D might be TRBD1 (6 bases). CDR3 length: 12 amino acids. V was clipped by 5 bases and J by 13 bases, with 15 bases between them. Germline V gene lookup returns CDR1 MDHEN and CDR2 SYDVKM. The CDR3 DNA reads TGTGCCAGCAGTGGCCTCAGGGGCCGGCAGCATTTT. It encodes CASSGLRGRQHF. The whole variable domain, filled in from reference TRBV28 and TRBJ1-5, reads DVKVTQSSRYLVKRTGEKVFLECVQDMDHENMFWYRQDPGLGLRLIYFSYDVKMKEKGDIPEGYSVSREKKERFSLILESASTNQTSMYLCASSGLRGRQHFGDGTRLSIL.

The chain is built from TRBV4-1 and TRBJ1-2; 10 bases are a match to TRBD1. There are 15 residues in the CDR3. V dropped 8 bases and J dropped 5; count of bases not matched to a gene: 11. Germline lookup yields CDR1 MGHRA and CDR2 YSYEKL. This CDR3 is CASQPRDRGGYGYTF. CDR3 DNA sequence: TGCGCCAGCCAACCTCGGGACAGGGGTGGATATGGCTACACCTTC.

The V call is TRBV6-5, the J call TRBJ2-1; TRBD2 matches 9 bases. The V and J ends lost 1 base and 9 bases, in that order; junction bases with no gene match: 10. The germline CDR1 and CDR2 sequences are MNHEY and SVGAGI. The CDR3 is made up of 16 amino acids. The CDR3 region is CASSYCGRGARCEQFF. CDR3 coding DNA: TGTGCCAGCAGTTACTGCGGGAGGGGGGCAAGGTGTGAGCAGTTCTTC.

CDR3 in DNA: TGTGCCAGCAGCTTAGGGACTGGCGCGGACGAGCAGTACTTC. This codes for CASSLGTGADEQYF. The chain uses TRBV9 and TRBJ2-7; tentative D call: TRBD2 (6 bases). CDR3 length: 14 amino acids. Trimming took off 4 bases at V and 5 bases at J, with 16 bases between the two ends. CDR1 is SGDLS, CDR2 YYNGEE, per germline. Combining the CDR3 with reference TRBV9 and TRBJ2-7 gives the whole variable domain DSGVTQTPKHLITATGQRVTLRCSPRSGDLSVYWYQQSLDQGLQFLIQYYNGEERAKGNILERFSAQQFPDLHSELNLSSLELGDSALYFCASSLGTGADEQYFGPGTRLTVT.

This clone came up many times. This chain uses TRBV5-5 with TRBJ2-3, with 11 positions matching TRBD1. This CDR3 spans 16 amino acids. Per germline, CDR1 SGHKS and CDR2 YYEKEE (reference sequence). V lost 4 bases, J lost 0 bases, and 4 bases stayed unmatched. The CDR3 loop reads CASSAGDRGSTDTQYF. The CDR3 region has the DNA TGTGCCAGCAGCGCGGGGGACAGGGGGAGCACAGATACGCAGTATTTT.

This clone was observed a few times. This chain joins TRBV2 and TRBJ1-5, with TRBD1 as a possible D gene (5 bases). The CDR3 runs to 13 residues. From germline, CDR1 is SNHLY and CDR2 FYNNEI. V lost 0 bases, J lost 7 bases, and 7 bases lay in between. The CDR3 DNA is TGTGCCAGCAGTGAAGCGAGGGGCCAGCCCCAGCATTTT. Translated: CASSEARGQPQHF. The variable domain in full, with the rest retrieved from reference TRBV2 and TRBJ1-5, is EPEVTQTPSHQVTQMGQEVILRCVPISNHLYFYWYRQILGQKVEFLVSFYNNEISEKSEIFDDQFSVERPDGSNFTLKIRSTKLEDSAMYFCASSEARGQPQHFGDGTRLSIL.

The chain carries TRBV5-4 and TRBJ1-3; the D gene is possibly TRBD1 (5 bases). V was trimmed by 1 base and J by 1 base, leaving 9 bases between them. CDR3 length: 15 amino acids. Germline V gene data show CDR1 as SGHNT and CDR2 as YYREEE (reference sequence). CDR3 in DNA: TGTGCCAGCAGCTTGCAGGGACTGTCTGGAAACACCATATATTTT. Residues: CASSLQGLSGNTIYF.

This clone came up a few times. The chain joins TRBV9 to TRBJ2-7; D not resolved. The CDR3 spans 14 residues. Trimming shortened V by 5 bases and J by 0 bases, and 12 bases separated the two germline ends. Germline CDR1 SGDLS, CDR2 YYNGEE. This CDR3 reads CASSTAGSSYEQYF. The CDR3 nucleotides are TGTGCCAGCAGTACAGCTGGAAGCTCCTACGAGCAGTACTTC.

The V and J genes are TRBV28 and TRBJ2-7; weak D call: TRBD2 (6 bases). The CDR3 length is 16 residues. Germline loops: CDR1 MDHEN, CDR2 SYDVKM. The V and J ends lost 5 bases and 4 bases respectively, with 21 bases between them. CDR3 sequence reads: CASSPSGGRGNYEQYF. The CDR3 DNA follows: TGTGCCAGCAGTCCCTCTGGGGGGAGAGGGAATTACGAGCAGTACTTC.

This clone was seen a few times. The gene calls are TRBV11-3 and TRBJ2-3, with TRBD2 identical over 7 bases. V lost 3 bases and J lost 4; bases outside the gene matches: 7. The CDR3 is 15 amino acids. The germline V gene encodes CDR1 SGHNT and CDR2 YENEEA. The CDR3 DNA reads TGTGCCAGCAGCTTGGGGGGGAAAAGCGCAGATACGCAGTATTTT. Protein sequence: CASSLGGKSADTQYF.

The chain joins TRBV10-3 to TRBJ1-6, with unresolved D. The CDR3 runs 11 residues. Per germline, CDR1 ENHRY and CDR2 SYGVKD. The V end lost 3 bases, the J end lost 6 bases, and 0 bases lay between the germline ends. The CDR3 DNA is TGTGCCATCAGTGATAATTCACCCCTCCACTTT. Translation gives CAISDNSPLHF.

This clone was seen only a few times. The rearrangement uses TRBV27 and TRBJ2-2; unclear D gene. From germline, CDR1 is MNHEY and CDR2 SMNVEV (reference sequence). V shed 6 bases and J shed 4 bases, with 9 bases lying between them. The CDR3 covers 13 residues. CDR3 in amino acids: CASSIVTTGELFF. CDR3 in DNA: TGTGCCAGCAGCATAGTGACCACCGGGGAGCTGTTTTTT.

The CDR3 region is CASSTGPREGQYF. CDR3 nucleotides: TGTGCCAGCAGCACGGGGCCTCGGGAGGGGCAGTACTTC. This sequence joins TRBV28 and TRBJ2-7, with 8 bases fitting TRBD2. CDR1 MDHEN and CDR2 SYDVKM come from the germline V gene. The V and J ends lost 6 bases and 9 bases, in that order; junction bases with no gene match: 10. There are 13 residues in the CDR3.

The rearrangement joins TRBV28 to TRBJ2-7; D is unclear. Trimming shortened V by 6 bases and J by 5 bases, and 11 bases separated the two germline ends. The CDR3 is made up of 12 amino acids. Germline CDR1 reads MDHEN; CDR2 reads SYDVKM. CDR3: CASSPAWNEQYF. In DNA form, the CDR3 reads TGTGCCAGCAGCCCTGCGTGGAACGAGCAGTACTTC.

Only a few counts were recorded for this clone. The gene calls are TRBV12-5 and TRBJ1-2; D is possibly TRBD1 (5 bases). The germline gives CDR1 LGHNT, CDR2 FRNRAP. V was trimmed by 5 bases and J by 5 bases, leaving 18 bases between them. This CDR3 has 15 amino acids. The CDR3 nucleotides read TGTGCTAGTGGTCCCTACTCCGGGACGACTTATGGCTACACCTTC. Translating it yields CASGPYSGTTYGYTF.

The CDR3 region has the DNA TGTGCCATCAGGGGGGACTCTCCCTACGAGCAGTACTTC. This encodes CAIRGDSPYEQYF. The chain combines TRBV10-3 with TRBJ2-7, with D perhaps matching TRBD2 (6 bases). CDR3 length: 13 amino acids. In germline, CDR1 is ENHRY, CDR2 SYGVKD. Trimming stripped 6 bases from V and 2 bases from J, with 11 bases between.

This clone is a singleton in its sample. The genes are TRBV5-4 and TRBJ2-7, with D possibly being TRBD1 or TRBD2 (5 bases each). V gave up 0 bases and J gave up 0 bases, with 13 bases separating them. Germline CDR1 SGHNT, CDR2 YYREEE (reference sequence). CDR3 length equals 16 residues. The CDR3 DNA follows: TGTGCCAGCAGCTTGGGACCCGGGACGGACTCCTACGAGCAGTACTTC. Protein: CASSLGPGTDSYEQYF.

The chain employs TRBV7-9 and TRBJ2-7; TRBD1 matches 7 bases. In germline, CDR1 is SEHNR, CDR2 FQNEAQ (reference sequence). Trimming took 5 bases from V and 0 from J; bases not matched to a gene: 10. The CDR3 spans 16 residues. This chain's CDR3 is CASSGYRDRNSYEQYF. Here the CDR3 DNA reads TGTGCCAGCAGCGGATACCGGGACAGAAACTCCTACGAGCAGTACTTC.